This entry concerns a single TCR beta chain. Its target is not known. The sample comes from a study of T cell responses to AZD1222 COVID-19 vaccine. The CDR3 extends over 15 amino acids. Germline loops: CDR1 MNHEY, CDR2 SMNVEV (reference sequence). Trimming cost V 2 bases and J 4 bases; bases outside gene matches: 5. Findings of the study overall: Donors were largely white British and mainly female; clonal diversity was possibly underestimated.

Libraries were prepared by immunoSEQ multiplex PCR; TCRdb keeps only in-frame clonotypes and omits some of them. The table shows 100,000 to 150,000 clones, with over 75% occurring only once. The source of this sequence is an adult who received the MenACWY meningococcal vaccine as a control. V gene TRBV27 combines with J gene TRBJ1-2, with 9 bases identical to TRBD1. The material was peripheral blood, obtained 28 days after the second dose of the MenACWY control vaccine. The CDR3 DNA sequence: TGTGCCAGCAGTTTAACCGGACAGGGGAGCTATGGCTACACCTTC. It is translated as CASSLTGQGSYGYTF.